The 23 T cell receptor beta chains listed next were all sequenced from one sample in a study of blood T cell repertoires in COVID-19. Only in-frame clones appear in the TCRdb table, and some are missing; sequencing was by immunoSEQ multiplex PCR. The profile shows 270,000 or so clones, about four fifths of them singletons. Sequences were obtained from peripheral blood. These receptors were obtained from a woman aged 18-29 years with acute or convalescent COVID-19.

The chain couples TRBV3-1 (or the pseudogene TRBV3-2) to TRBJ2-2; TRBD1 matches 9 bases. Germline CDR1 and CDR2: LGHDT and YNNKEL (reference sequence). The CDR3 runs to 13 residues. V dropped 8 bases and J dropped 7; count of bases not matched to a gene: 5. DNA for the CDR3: TGTGCCAGCGGCGGACAGGGGAGCGGGGAGCTGTTTTTT. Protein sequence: CASGGQGSGELFF.

The CDR3 sequence: CSVESALVQGSVAFF. The CDR3 DNA follows: TGCAGCGTTGAATCCGCCCTTGTCCAGGGATCGGTAGCTTTCTTT. The chain joins TRBV29-1 to TRBJ1-1; possibly TRBD1 for D (5 bases). V lost 2 bases, J lost 10 bases, and 23 bases lay in between. The CDR3 is 15 residues long. Germline V CDR1 and CDR2: SQVTM, ANQGSEA. The entire variable domain, with the rest obtained from reference TRBV29-1 and TRBJ1-1, is as follows: SAVISQKPSRDICQRGTSLTIQCQVDSQVTMMFWYRQQPGQSLTLIATANQGSEATYESGFVIDKFPISRPNLTFSTLTVSNMSPEDSSIYLCSVESALVQGSVAFFGQGTRLTVV.

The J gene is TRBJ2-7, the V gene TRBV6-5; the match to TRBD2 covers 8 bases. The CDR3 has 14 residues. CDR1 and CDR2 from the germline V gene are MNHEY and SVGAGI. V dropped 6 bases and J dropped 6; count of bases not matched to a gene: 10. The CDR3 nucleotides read TGTGCCAGCAGACCTATAGCGGGATCCGCCGAGCAGTACTTC. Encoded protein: CASRPIAGSAEQYF.

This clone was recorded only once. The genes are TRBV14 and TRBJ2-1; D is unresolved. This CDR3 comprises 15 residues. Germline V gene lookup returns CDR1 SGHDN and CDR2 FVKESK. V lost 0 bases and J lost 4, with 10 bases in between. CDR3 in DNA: TGTGCCAGCAGCCAAGAAAGACCTAGTTACAATGAGCAGTTCTTC. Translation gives CASSQERPSYNEQFF.

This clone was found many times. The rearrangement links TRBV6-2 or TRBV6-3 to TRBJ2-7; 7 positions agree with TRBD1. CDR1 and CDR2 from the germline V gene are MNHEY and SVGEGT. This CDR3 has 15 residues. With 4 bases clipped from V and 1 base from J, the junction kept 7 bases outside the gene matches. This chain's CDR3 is CASSWGSGGSYEQYF. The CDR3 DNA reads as TGTGCCAGCAGTTGGGGCTCAGGGGGTTCCTACGAGCAGTACTTC.

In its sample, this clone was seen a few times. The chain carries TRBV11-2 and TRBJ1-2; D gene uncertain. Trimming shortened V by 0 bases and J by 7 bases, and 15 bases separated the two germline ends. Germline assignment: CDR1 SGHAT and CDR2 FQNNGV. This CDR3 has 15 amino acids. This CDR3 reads CASSLDLGSGGGYTF. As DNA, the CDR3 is TGTGCCAGCAGCTTAGATTTAGGCAGTGGAGGTGGCTACACCTTC. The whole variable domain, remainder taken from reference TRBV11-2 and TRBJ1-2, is EAGVAQSPRYKIIEKRQSVAFWCNPISGHATLYWYQQILGQGPKLLIQFQNNGVVDDSQLPKDRFSAERLKGVDSTLKIQPAKLEDSAVYLCASSLDLGSGGGYTFGSGTRLTVV.

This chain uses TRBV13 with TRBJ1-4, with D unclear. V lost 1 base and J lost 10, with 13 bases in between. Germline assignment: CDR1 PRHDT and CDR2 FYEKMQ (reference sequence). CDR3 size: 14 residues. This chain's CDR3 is CASSLVRENGKLFF. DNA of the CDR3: TGTGCCAGCAGCTTAGTCCGGGAGAACGGAAAACTGTTTTTT.

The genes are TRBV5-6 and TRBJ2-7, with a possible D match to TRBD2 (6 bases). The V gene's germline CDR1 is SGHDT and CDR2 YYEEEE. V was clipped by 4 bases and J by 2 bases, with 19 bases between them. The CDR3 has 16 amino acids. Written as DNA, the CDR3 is TGTGCCAGCAGCCCACCTCCGGGACTGATTACCTACGAGCAGTACTTC. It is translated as CASSPPPGLITYEQYF.

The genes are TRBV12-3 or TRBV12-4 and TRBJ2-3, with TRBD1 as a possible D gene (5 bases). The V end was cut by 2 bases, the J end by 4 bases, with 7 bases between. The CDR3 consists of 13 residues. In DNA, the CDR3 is TGTGCCAGCAGTTTAAGGGGTTCAGATACGCAGTATTTT. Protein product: CASSLRGSDTQYF.

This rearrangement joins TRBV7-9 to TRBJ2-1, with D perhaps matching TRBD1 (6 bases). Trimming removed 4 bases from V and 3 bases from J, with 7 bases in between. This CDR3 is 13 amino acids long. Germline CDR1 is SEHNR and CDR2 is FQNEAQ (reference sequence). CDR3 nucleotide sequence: TGTGCCAGCAGCTACAGGGACTACAATGAGCAGTTCTTC. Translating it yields CASSYRDYNEQFF. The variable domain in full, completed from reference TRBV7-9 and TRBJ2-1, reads DTGVSQNPRHKITKRGQNVTFRCDPISEHNRLYWYRQTLGQGPEFLTYFQNEAQLEKSRLLSDRFSAERPKGSFSTLEIQRTEQGDSAMYLCASSYRDYNEQFFGPGTRLTVL.

In DNA, the CDR3 is TGTGCCAGCAGACGAACTACAGGACAGGGTAACGAGCAGTACTTC. Protein product: CASRRTTGQGNEQYF. V and J are TRBV11-2 and TRBJ2-7; 8 positions match TRBD1. The CDR3 spans 15 residues. Germline loops: CDR1 SGHAT, CDR2 FQNNGV. With 6 bases clipped from V and 5 bases from J, the junction kept 12 bases outside the gene matches. Full variable domain (outside the CDR3, taken from reference TRBV11-2 and TRBJ2-7): EAGVAQSPRYKIIEKRQSVAFWCNPISGHATLYWYQQILGQGPKLLIQFQNNGVVDDSQLPKDRFSAERLKGVDSTLKIQPAKLEDSAVYLCASRRTTGQGNEQYFGPGTRLTVT.

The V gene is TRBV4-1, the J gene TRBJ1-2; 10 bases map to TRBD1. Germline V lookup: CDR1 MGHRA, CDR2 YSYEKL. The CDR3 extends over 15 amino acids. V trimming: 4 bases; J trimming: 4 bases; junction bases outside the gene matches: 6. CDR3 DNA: TGCGCCAGCAGCCCCGACAGGGGGCAGGTCTATGGCTACACCTTC. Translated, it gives CASSPDRGQVYGYTF.

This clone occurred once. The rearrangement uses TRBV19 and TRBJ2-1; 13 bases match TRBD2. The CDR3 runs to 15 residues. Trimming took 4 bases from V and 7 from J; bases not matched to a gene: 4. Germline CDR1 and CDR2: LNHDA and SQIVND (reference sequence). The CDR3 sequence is CASSSGLAGANEQFF. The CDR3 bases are TGTGCCAGTAGTAGCGGACTAGCGGGAGCAAATGAGCAGTTCTTC.

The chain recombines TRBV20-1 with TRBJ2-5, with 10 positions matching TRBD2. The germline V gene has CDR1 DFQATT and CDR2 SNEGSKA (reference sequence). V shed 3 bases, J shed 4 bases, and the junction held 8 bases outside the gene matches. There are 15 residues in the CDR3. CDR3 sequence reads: CSASGLAGAAETQYF. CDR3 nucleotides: TGCAGTGCTAGTGGCCTAGCGGGAGCTGCAGAGACCCAGTACTTC.

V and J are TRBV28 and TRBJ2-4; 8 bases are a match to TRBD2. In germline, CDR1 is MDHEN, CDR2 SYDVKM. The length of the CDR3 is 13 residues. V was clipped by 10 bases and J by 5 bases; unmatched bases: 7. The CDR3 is CATRGGRENIQYF. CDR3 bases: TGTGCCACCCGGGGGGGTAGAGAAAACATTCAGTACTTC.

CDR3 in amino acids: CASSLLSTNEKLFF. The CDR3 region has the DNA TGTGCCAGCAGCTTACTATCAACTAATGAAAAACTGTTTTTT. J is TRBJ1-4 and V is TRBV27, with unresolved D. CDR1 is MNHEY, CDR2 SMNVEV, per germline (reference sequence). This CDR3 has 14 amino acids. The V and J ends lost 6 bases and 0 bases respectively, with 8 bases between them.

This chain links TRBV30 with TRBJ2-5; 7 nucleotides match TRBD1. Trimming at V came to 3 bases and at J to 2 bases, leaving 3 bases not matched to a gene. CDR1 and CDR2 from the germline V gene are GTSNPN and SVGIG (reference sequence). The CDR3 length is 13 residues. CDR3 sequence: CAWRIQGQETQYF. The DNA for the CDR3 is TGTGCCTGGAGGATACAGGGGCAAGAGACCCAGTACTTC.

CDR3 sequence: CASSFGVQGRTGELFF. The CDR3 bases are TGTGCCAGCAGCTTTGGGGTGCAGGGCCGCACCGGGGAGCTGTTTTTT. This chain links TRBV11-2 with TRBJ2-2; maybe TRBD1 (5 bases). The CDR3 covers 16 residues. The V gene's germline CDR1 is SGHAT and CDR2 FQNNGV. Trimming took off 3 bases at V and 4 bases at J, with 15 bases between the two ends.

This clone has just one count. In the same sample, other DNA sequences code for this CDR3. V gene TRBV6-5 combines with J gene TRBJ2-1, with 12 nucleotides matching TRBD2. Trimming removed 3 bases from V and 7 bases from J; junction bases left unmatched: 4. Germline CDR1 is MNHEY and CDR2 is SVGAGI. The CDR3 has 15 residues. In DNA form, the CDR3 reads TGTGCCAGCAGTTATCTGACTAGCGGGAGTAATGAGCAGTTCTTC. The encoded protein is CASSYLTSGSNEQFF.

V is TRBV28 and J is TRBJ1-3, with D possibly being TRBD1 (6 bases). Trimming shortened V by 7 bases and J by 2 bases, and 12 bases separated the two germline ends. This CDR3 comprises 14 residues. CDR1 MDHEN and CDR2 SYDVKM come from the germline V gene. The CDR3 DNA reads TGTGCCAGCACCCTAGGGGGGGCTGGAAACACCATATATTTT. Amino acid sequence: CASTLGGAGNTIYF.

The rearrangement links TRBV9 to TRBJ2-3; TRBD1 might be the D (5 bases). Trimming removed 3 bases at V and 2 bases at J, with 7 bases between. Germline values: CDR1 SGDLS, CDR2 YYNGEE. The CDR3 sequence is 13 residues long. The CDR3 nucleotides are TGTGCCAGCAGCGCGGACAACACAGATACGCAGTATTTT. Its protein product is CASSADNTDTQYF.

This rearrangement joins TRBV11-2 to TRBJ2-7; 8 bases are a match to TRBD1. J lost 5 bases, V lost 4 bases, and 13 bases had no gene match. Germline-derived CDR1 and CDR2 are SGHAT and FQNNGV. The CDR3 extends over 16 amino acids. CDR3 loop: CASSSLQGAVVHEQYF. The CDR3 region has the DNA TGTGCCAGCAGCTCGCTCCAGGGGGCCGTGGTCCACGAGCAGTACTTC.

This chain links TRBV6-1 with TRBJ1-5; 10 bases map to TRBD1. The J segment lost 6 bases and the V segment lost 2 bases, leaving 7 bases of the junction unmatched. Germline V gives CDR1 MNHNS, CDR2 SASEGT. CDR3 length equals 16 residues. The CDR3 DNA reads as TGTGCCAGCAGTGAACCGGGACAGGGGCCAACTCAGCCCCAGCATTTT. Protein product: CASSEPGQGPTQPQHF.